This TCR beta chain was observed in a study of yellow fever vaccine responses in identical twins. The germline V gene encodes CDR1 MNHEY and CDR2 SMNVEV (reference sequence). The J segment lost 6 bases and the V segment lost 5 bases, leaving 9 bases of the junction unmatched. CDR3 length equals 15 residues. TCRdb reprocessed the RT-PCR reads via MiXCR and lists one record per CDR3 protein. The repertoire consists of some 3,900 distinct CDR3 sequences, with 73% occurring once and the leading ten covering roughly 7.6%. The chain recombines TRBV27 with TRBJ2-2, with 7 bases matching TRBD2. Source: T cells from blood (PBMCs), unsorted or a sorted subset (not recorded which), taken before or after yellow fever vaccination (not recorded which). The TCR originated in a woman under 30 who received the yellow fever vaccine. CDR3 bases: TGTGCCAGCAGTCATTTGACTAGCTCCGCCGGGGAGCTGTTTTTT. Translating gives CASSHLTSSAGELFF.